Each of the 17 T cell receptor beta chains below was sequenced from the same sample in a study of persistence of HIV-infected CD4 T cells. Cells were stimulated nonspecifically with anti-CD3/anti-CD28 magnetic beads. CD4+ T cells upregulating both CD40 ligand and CD69 were sorted as responding cells. For these receptors, no antigen is known. The immunoSEQ assay was version 4, run in survey mode. Libraries were prepared by immunoSEQ multiplex PCR; TCRdb keeps only in-frame clonotypes and omits some of them. Of tens of thousands of clones listed, about 91% are singletons. The specimen comprised CD4+ T cells sorted from PBMCs after approximately 20-hour stimulation, sampled from a patient who received antiretroviral therapy. These receptors came from an adult man with HIV who was CMV-seropositive.

The rearrangement links TRBV18 to TRBJ1-1; possible D gene TRBD1, 5 bases. CDR1 is KGHSH, CDR2 LQKENI, per germline. Deletions cut 8 bases from V and 5 bases from J, with 15 bases between. The CDR3 extends over 13 amino acids. CDR3 nucleotides: TGTGCCAGCCCGACGTGGGGGAGTACTGAAGCTTTCTTT. Translation gives CASPTWGSTEAFF. Based on the CDR3 plus reference TRBV18 and TRBJ1-1, the full variable domain is NAGVMQNPRHLVRRRGQEARLRCSPMKGHSHVYWYRQLPEEGLKFMVYLQKENIIDESGMPKERFSAEFPKEGPSILRIQQVVRGDSAAYFCASPTWGSTEAFFGQGTRLTVV.

This chain links TRBV30 with TRBJ1-5; D remains unclear. This CDR3 contains 12 residues. Germline CDR1 reads GTSNPN; CDR2 reads SVGIG (reference sequence). DNA for the CDR3: TGTGCGTTTACGGGCGGCAATCAGCCCCAGCATTTT. It codes for CAFTGGNQPQHF.

This chain joins TRBV10-3 and TRBJ2-7; D is undetermined. The CDR3 has 14 residues. The germline V gene has CDR1 ENHRY and CDR2 SYGVKD. Trimming took off 3 bases at V and 3 bases at J, with 12 bases between the two ends. CDR3 coding DNA: TGTGCCATCAGTGACTCAACTACGAACTACGAGCAGTACTTC. Translated: CAISDSTTNYEQYF.

This clone showed up just a few times. The V gene is TRBV19, the J gene TRBJ2-3; D unresolved. Trimming pared 1 base from V and 3 bases from J, leaving 11 bases between. CDR1 LNHDA and CDR2 SQIVND come from the germline V gene (reference sequence). This CDR3 is built from 15 residues. This chain's CDR3 is CASSIGEGWTDTQYF. The CDR3 region has the DNA TGTGCCAGTAGTATAGGAGAAGGATGGACAGATACGCAGTATTTT.

CDR3 DNA sequence: TGTGCCAGCAGTTTATTCTTGACAGGGGCTGGGGAAGCTTTCTTT. Its translation is CASSLFLTGAGEAFF. The rearrangement links TRBV28 to TRBJ1-1; 8 positions match TRBD1. CDR1 MDHEN and CDR2 SYDVKM come from the germline V gene. After removal of 1 base from V and 8 bases from J, the junction contained 9 bases not matched to a gene. The CDR3 loop spans 15 amino acids. Variable domain in full (rest from reference TRBV28 and TRBJ1-1): DVKVTQSSRYLVKRTGEKVFLECVQDMDHENMFWYRQDPGLGLRLIYFSYDVKMKEKGDIPEGYSVSREKKERFSLILESASTNQTSMYLCASSLFLTGAGEAFFGQGTRLTVV.

Points on this clone: In the same sample, other DNA sequences code for this CDR3. The chain carries TRBV30 and TRBJ1-5; possible D gene TRBD1, 5 bases. Germline V gives CDR1 GTSNPN, CDR2 SVGIG (reference sequence). The CDR3 extends over 13 amino acids. V was pared by 1 base and J by 5 bases, with 9 bases between. Here the CDR3 DNA reads TGTGCCTGGAGTGGCCGGGGGGATCAGCCCCAGCATTTT. Its translation is CAWSGRGDQPQHF.

This chain uses TRBV27 with TRBJ2-7, with TRBD1 matching 10 bases. The CDR3 is made up of 15 amino acids. Per germline, CDR1 MNHEY and CDR2 SMNVEV (reference sequence). The V gene end was trimmed by 5 bases and the J gene end by 3 bases; junction bases not matched to a gene: 7. The CDR3 DNA follows: TGTGCCAGCAGTCTCCAGGACAGGGGGGTCTACGAGCAGTACTTC. This codes for CASSLQDRGVYEQYF.

The rearrangement links TRBV30 to TRBJ1-3; D gene uncertain. Trimming removed 7 bases from V and 4 bases from J, with 14 bases in between. The CDR3 extends over 13 amino acids. Germline lookup yields CDR1 GTSNPN and CDR2 SVGIG (reference sequence). The CDR3 loop reads CASPGAGGNTIYF. Here the CDR3 DNA reads TGTGCCTCACCGGGCGCAGGCGGAAACACCATATATTTT.

The V and J genes are TRBV27 and TRBJ1-3, with no clear D. The CDR3 has 13 amino acids. CDR1 and CDR2 (germline): MNHEY, SMNVEV (reference sequence). The V end was cut by 2 bases, the J end by 3 bases, with 5 bases between. Here the CDR3 DNA reads TGTGCCAGCAGTTTAGACATTGGAAACACCATATATTTT. Its translation: CASSLDIGNTIYF.

This chain joins TRBV5-6 and TRBJ1-2, with no clear D. CDR3 length: 15 residues. Germline CDR1 and CDR2: SGHDT and YYEEEE. The V and J ends lost 0 bases and 3 bases respectively, with 12 bases between them. The CDR3: CASSLVGRRDYGYTF. The CDR3 region has the DNA TGTGCCAGCAGCTTGGTTGGCAGGAGAGACTATGGCTACACCTTC.

The chain carries TRBV6-5 and TRBJ1-2; weak D call: TRBD1 (6 bases). Trimming took 4 bases from V and 4 from J, leaving 7 bases between them. This CDR3 is built from 12 residues. The germline V gene has CDR1 MNHEY and CDR2 SVGAGI. Here the CDR3 DNA reads TGTGCCAGCAGTTCGGACAGCTATGGCTACACCTTC. It specifies CASSSDSYGYTF.

This clone was seen just once. The chain joins TRBV7-8 to TRBJ2-3, with D uncertain. V lost 4 bases and J lost 2, with 10 bases in between. This CDR3 contains 14 residues. Germline CDR1 SGHVS, CDR2 FQNEAQ. CDR3 in DNA: TGTGCCAGCAGCTCCTCGCTCTTCACAGATACGCAGTATTTT. Its translation is CASSSSLFTDTQYF.

J is TRBJ2-1 and V is TRBV7-3; 12 bases are a match to TRBD2. The CDR3 loop spans 15 amino acids. Germline V gene data show CDR1 as SGHTA and CDR2 as FQGTGA. V shed 3 bases and J 6 bases; nucleotides not matched to a gene: 3. The CDR3 sequence: CASSLTSGSFNEQFF. In nucleotides, the CDR3 is TGTGCCAGCAGCTTGACTAGCGGGAGTTTCAATGAGCAGTTCTTC.

The V call is TRBV6-5, the J call TRBJ1-6; 7 bases map to TRBD1. In germline, CDR1 is MNHEY, CDR2 SVGAGI. The CDR3 consists of 14 residues. V gave up 7 bases and J gave up 4 bases; unmatched junction bases: 4. The CDR3, as DNA: TGTGCCAGCATGCCACAGGGGTATAATTCACCCCTCCACTTT. Its translation is CASMPQGYNSPLHF.

This clone has a single count. The chain employs TRBV7-2 and TRBJ2-1; a weak D match, TRBD2 (5 bases). Between the trimmed V and J ends, which lost 3 bases and 9 bases, there was a span of 9 bases. Germline CDR1 SGHTA, CDR2 FQGNSA. The CDR3 consists of 12 residues. CDR3 coding DNA: TGTGCCAGCAGCTTCACTAGTATTGAGCAGTTCTTC. Translation: CASSFTSIEQFF.

The chain has TRBV3-1 (or the pseudogene TRBV3-2) and TRBJ2-7; D might be TRBD1 (7 bases). CDR3 length equals 14 residues. The V gene's germline CDR1 is LGHDT and CDR2 YNNKEL (reference sequence). Trimming shortened V by 4 bases and J by 6 bases, and 16 bases separated the two germline ends. CDR3 amino acids: CASSRGRGVFEQYF. CDR3 coding DNA: TGTGCCAGCAGCCGTGGCAGGGGGGTGTTCGAGCAGTACTTC.

J is TRBJ2-7 and V is TRBV14; TRBD2 matches 7 bases. In germline, CDR1 is SGHDN, CDR2 FVKESK. This CDR3 has 15 residues. V lost 8 bases, J lost 0 bases, and 10 bases stayed unmatched. The CDR3 sequence is CASQSHGGSSYEQYF. The CDR3 nucleotides read TGTGCCAGCCAATCCCATGGCGGGAGCTCCTACGAGCAGTACTTC. Full variable domain (remainder filled in from reference TRBV14 and TRBJ2-7): EAGVTQFPSHSVIEKGQTVTLRCDPISGHDNLYWYRRVMGKEIKFLLHFVKESKQDESGMPNNRFLAERTGGTYSTLKVQPAELEDSGVYFCASQSHGGSSYEQYFGPGTRLTVT.